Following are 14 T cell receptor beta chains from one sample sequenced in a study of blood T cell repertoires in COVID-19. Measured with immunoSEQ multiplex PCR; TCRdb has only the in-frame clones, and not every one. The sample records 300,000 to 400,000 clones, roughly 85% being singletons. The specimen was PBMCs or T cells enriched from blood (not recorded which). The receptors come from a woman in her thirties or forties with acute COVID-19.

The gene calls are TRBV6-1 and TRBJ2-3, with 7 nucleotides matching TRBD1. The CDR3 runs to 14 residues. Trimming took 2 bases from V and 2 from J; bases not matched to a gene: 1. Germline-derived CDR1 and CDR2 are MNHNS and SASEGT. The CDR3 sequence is CASSEQGDTDTQYF. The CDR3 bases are TGTGCCAGCAGTGAACAGGGGGACACAGATACGCAGTATTTT.

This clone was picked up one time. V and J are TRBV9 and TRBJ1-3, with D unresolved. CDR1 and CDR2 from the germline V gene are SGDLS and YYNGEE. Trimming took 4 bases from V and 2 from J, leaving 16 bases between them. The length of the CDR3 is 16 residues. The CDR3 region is CASSPRLQGAGNTIYF. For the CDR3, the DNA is TGTGCCAGCAGCCCCCGGCTCCAAGGAGCTGGAAACACCATATATTTT.

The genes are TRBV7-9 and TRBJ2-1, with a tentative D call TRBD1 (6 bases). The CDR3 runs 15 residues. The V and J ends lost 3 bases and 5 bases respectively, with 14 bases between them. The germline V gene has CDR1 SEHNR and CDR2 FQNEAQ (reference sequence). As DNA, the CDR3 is TGTGCCAGCAGCTTGACGAGGACAGTACACAATGAGCAGTTCTTC. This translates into CASSLTRTVHNEQFF.

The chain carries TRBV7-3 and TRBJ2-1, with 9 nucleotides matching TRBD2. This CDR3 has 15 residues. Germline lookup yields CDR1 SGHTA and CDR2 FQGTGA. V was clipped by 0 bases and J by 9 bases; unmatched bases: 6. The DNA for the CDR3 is TGTGCCAGCAGCTTAACGGCGGGGGGGCCGGGTGAGCAGTTCTTC. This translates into CASSLTAGGPGEQFF.

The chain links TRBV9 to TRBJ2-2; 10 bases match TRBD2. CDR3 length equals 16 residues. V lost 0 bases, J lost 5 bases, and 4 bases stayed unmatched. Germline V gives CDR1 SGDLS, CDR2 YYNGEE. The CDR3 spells CASSVVLTSGTGELFF. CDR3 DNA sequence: TGTGCCAGCAGCGTAGTTTTGACTAGCGGGACCGGGGAGCTGTTTTTT.

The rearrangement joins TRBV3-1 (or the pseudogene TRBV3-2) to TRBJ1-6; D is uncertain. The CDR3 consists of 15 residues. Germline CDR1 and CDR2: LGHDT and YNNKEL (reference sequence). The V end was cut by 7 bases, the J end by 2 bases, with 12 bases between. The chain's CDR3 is CASTSRETYNSPLHF. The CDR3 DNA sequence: TGTGCCAGCACGTCCCGGGAGACCTATAATTCACCCCTCCACTTT.

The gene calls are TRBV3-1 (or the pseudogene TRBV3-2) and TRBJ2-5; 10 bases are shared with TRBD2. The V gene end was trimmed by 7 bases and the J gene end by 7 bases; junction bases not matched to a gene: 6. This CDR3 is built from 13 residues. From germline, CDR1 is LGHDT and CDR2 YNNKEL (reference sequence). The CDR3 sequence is CASILAGVGTQYF. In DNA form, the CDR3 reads TGTGCCAGCATTCTAGCGGGAGTAGGGACCCAGTACTTC.

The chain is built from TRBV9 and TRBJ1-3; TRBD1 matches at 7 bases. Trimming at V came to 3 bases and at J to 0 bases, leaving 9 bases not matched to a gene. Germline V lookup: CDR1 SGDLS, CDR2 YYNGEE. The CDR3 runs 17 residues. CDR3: CASSAEDRAHSGNTIYF. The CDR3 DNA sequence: TGTGCCAGCAGCGCTGAAGACAGGGCCCACTCTGGAAACACCATATATTTT. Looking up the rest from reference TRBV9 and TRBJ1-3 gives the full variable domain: DSGVTQTPKHLITATGQRVTLRCSPRSGDLSVYWYQQSLDQGLQFLIQYYNGEERAKGNILERFSAQQFPDLHSELNLSSLELGDSALYFCASSAEDRAHSGNTIYFGEGSWLTVV.

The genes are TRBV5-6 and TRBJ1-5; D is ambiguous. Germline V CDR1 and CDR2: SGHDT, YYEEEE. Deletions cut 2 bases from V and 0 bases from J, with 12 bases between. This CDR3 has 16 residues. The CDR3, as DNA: TGTGCCAGCAGCTTACACCGGGAAAATAGCAATCAGCCCCAGCATTTT. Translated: CASSLHRENSNQPQHF. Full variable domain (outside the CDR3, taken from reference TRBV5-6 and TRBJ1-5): DAGVTQSPTHLIKTRGQQVTLRCSPKSGHDTVSWYQQALGQGPQFIFQYYEEEERQRGNFPDRFSGHQFPNYSSELNVNALLLGDSALYLCASSLHRENSNQPQHFGDGTRLSIL.

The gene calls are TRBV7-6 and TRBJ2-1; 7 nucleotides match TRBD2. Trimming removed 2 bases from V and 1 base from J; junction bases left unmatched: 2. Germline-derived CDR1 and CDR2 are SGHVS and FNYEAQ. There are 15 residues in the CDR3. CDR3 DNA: TGTGCCAGCAGCTTAAGGACTAGGTCCTACAATGAGCAGTTCTTC. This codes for CASSLRTRSYNEQFF.

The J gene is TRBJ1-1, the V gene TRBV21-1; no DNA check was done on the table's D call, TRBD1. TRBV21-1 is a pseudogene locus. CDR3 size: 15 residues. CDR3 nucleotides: TGTGCCAGCAGCAAAGGACAGGGTGACGCCACTGAAGCTTTCTTT. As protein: CASSKGQGDATEAFF.

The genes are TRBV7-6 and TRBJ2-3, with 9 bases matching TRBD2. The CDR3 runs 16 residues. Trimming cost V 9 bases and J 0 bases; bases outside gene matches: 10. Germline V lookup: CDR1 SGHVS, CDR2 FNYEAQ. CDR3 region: CASTRSSGGSTDTQYF. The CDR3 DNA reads TGTGCCAGTACTCGGAGTAGCGGGGGCAGCACAGATACGCAGTATTTT.

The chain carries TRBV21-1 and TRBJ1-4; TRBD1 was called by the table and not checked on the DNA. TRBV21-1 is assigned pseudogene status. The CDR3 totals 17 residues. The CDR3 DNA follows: TGTGCCAGCAGCAAAGTTGACAGGGGAGTAACTAATGAAAAACTGTTTTTT. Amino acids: CASSKVDRGVTNEKLFF.

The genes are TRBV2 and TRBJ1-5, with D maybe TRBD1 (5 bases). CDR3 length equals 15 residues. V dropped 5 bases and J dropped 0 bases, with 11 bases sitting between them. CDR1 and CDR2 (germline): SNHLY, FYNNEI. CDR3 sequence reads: CASSFQGNSNQPQHF. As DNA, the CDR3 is TGTGCCAGCAGTTTCCAGGGAAATAGCAATCAGCCCCAGCATTTT. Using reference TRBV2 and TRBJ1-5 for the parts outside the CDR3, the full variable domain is EPEVTQTPSHQVTQMGQEVILRCVPISNHLYFYWYRQILGQKVEFLVSFYNNEISEKSEIFDDQFSVERPDGSNFTLKIRSTKLEDSAMYFCASSFQGNSNQPQHFGDGTRLSIL.